A selection of T cell receptor beta chains follows, all from one sample in a study of vaccination and CD4 T cells after COVID-19. TCRdb recomputed calls from the PCR reads with MiXCR, one row per CDR3 protein. The table shows approximately 22,000 distinct CDR3 sequences, with roughly 40% occurring only once. These TCRs are of unknown antigen specificity. The source was CD4+ T cells from blood, cultured in vitro, collected before SARS-CoV-2 vaccination. The receptors here all came from a human donor who received a COVID-19 vaccine. Both conserved end residues are part of each CDR3. A D gene is named only where the DNA matches it firmly. Clone size is not always given. Where it is, it says once, few, many or a class for expanded clones.

v_call	j_call	clone_size	d_call	cdr3_nt	cdr3_aa
TRBV7-2	TRBJ1-2	few	TRBD1	TGTGCCAGCAGCTTAGTTGGACAGGCCGCAAACTATGGCTACACCTTC	CASSLVGQAANYGYTF
TRBV12-3/TRBV12-4	TRBJ2-5	.	.	TGTGCCAGCAGCGTGGGTAGGAGTCAAGAGACCCAGTACTTC	CASSVGRSQETQYF
TRBV2	TRBJ1-4	.	.	TGTGCCAGCAGTGAGGAGGGGGGCCTTAATGAAAAACTGTTTTTT	CASSEEGGLNEKLFF
TRBV5-4	TRBJ2-3	.	.	TGTGCCAGCAGCTCCAGTGGAAGCACAGATACGCAGTATTTT	CASSSSGSTDTQYF
TRBV7-7	TRBJ2-5	few	.	TGTGCCAGCAGCTTAGGGAGCACCCAGTACTTC	CASSLGSTQYF
TRBV21-1	TRBJ2-7	.	.	TGTGCCAGCAGCAAAGGGGTGGGGGGCTACGAGCAGTACTTC	CASSKGVGGYEQYF
TRBV6-1	TRBJ2-4	.	.	TGTGCCAGCAGGGAGACAGGGGAGGGAATTCAGTACTTC	CASRETGEGIQYF
TRBV30	TRBJ1-6	few	.	TGTGCCTGGACAGGCCTTTATAATTCACCCCTCCACTTT	CAWTGLYNSPLHF
TRBV5-4	TRBJ1-2	.	.	TGTGCCAGCAGCTGGGACACGAACTATGGCTACACCTTC	CASSWDTNYGYTF
TRBV5-4	TRBJ2-7	.	.	TGTGCCAGCAGCCAGGGGAAGAGGGAGCAGTACTTC	CASSQGKREQYF
TRBV20-1	TRBJ2-7	few	TRBD1	TGCAGTGCGGAACGCTTACAGGGGGAACTCTACGAGCAGTACTTC	CSAERLQGELYEQYF
TRBV7-9	TRBJ2-3	.	.	TGTGCCAGCAGCTTAGTGGTCGGGGTTAAGACAGATACGCAGTATTTT	CASSLVVGVKTDTQYF
TRBV5-6	TRBJ1-1	.	.	TGTGCCAGCAGAGAGGACGAGGCTGAAGCTTTCTTT	CASREDEAEAFF
TRBV6-1	TRBJ1-3	few	.	TGTGCCAGCAGTGAGATTGCAGTCTCTGGAAACACCATATATTTT	CASSEIAVSGNTIYF
TRBV7-9	TRBJ1-4	.	.	TGTGCCAGCAGCTTAGGCGTCAGCACTAATGAAAAACTGTTTTTT	CASSLGVSTNEKLFF
TRBV15	TRBJ1-6	medium-sized	.	TGTGCCACCAGCAGAGAGCTTAGGGTTTCACCCCTCCACTTT	CATSRELRVSPLHF
TRBV25-1	TRBJ2-2	once	.	TGTGCCAGCAGTGAGAATATCGGGACTCGGAACACCGGGGAGCTGTTTTTT	CASSENIGTRNTGELFF